Listed below are T cell receptor beta chains from one sample, sequenced in a study of CD8 T cells in Susac syndrome. TCRdb re-analysed the immunoSEQ multiplex PCR reads in MiXCR, keeping a single row per CDR3 protein. The table lists about 130,000 distinct CDR3 sequences, roughly 94% of them singletons. Sequencing input: CD8+ T cells from PBMCs. All receptors come from a human donor with Susac syndrome. Each CDR3 is given with its conserved first and last residue. D genes are given only for firm matches. Clone size appears in some rows only: once, few, many, or a class for an expanded clone.

CDR3,DNA,D,size,V,J
CASRVTGTNQPQHF,TGTGCCAGCAGGGTCACCGGGACTAATCAGCCCCAGCATTTT,NA,NA,TRBV6-1,TRBJ1-5
CASRSLYGYTF,TGTGCCAGCAGGTCCCTCTATGGCTACACCTTC,NA,NA,TRBV27,TRBJ1-2
CASSGYGSGYNEQFF,TGCGCCAGCAGCGGGTACGGGAGTGGCTACAATGAGCAGTTCTTC,NA,NA,TRBV4-1,TRBJ2-1
CASSLGEGSEAFF,TGTGCCAGCAGTTTAGGCGAGGGGTCTGAAGCTTTCTTT,NA,NA,TRBV7-9,TRBJ1-1
CASSVEVTSGSYEQYF,TGTGCCAGCAGCGTAGAGGTGACTAGCGGATCCTACGAGCAGTACTTC,TRBD2,NA,TRBV9,TRBJ2-7
CAILDPRGGVDEQFF,TGTGCCATCCTGGACCCGCGGGGCGGCGTGGATGAGCAGTTCTTC,NA,NA,TRBV28,TRBJ2-1
CASTIGIGGYTF,TGTGCCAGCACAATAGGGATAGGAGGCTACACCTTC,NA,NA,TRBV12-3/TRBV12-4,TRBJ1-2
CASSFGTANYGYTF,TGTGCCAGCAGTTTTGGGACAGCAAACTATGGCTACACCTTC,TRBD1,few,TRBV12-3/TRBV12-4,TRBJ1-2
CASSQRLEPYNEQFF,TGTGCCAGCAGCCAAAGATTAGAACCCTACAATGAGCAGTTCTTC,NA,NA,TRBV4-2,TRBJ2-1
CSVMGQGPNGYTF,TGCAGCGTGATGGGACAGGGGCCAAATGGCTACACCTTC,TRBD1,NA,TRBV29-1,TRBJ1-2
CASSQVPFGQGRDTQYF,TGTGCCAGCAGCCAAGTCCCTTTCGGGCAGGGGAGGGATACGCAGTATTTT,NA,NA,TRBV3-1,TRBJ2-3
CASSFGTGGEEAFF,TGCGCCAGCAGCTTCGGGACAGGGGGCGAAGAAGCTTTCTTT,TRBD1,NA,TRBV5-1,TRBJ1-1
CASSPPPGDGNTIYF,TGTGCCAGCTCACCACCCCCAGGGGATGGAAACACCATATATTTT,NA,NA,TRBV18,TRBJ1-3
CASPGWQGSANYGYTF,TGTGCTAGTCCGGGTTGGCAGGGAAGTGCTAACTATGGCTACACCTTC,NA,NA,TRBV12-5,TRBJ1-2